This TCR beta chain was retrieved from a study of blood T cell repertoires in COVID-19. Assay used: immunoSEQ multiplex PCR; TCRdb lists only in-frame clones, some missing. Of about 150,000 clones listed, roughly nine tenths were seen once; the top ten hold roughly 13%. The CDR3 sequence is 15 residues long. CDR1 is PRHDT, CDR2 FYEKMQ, per germline (reference sequence). Between the trimmed V and J ends, which lost 5 bases and 2 bases, there was a span of 16 bases. Those enrolled in Seattle joined during active infection and were followed longitudinally afterward. The source is a young man with COVID-19, enrolled during active disease. The chain has TRBV13 and TRBJ2-7, with D maybe TRBD1 (6 bases). The source material was peripheral blood. The CDR3 nucleotides are TGTGCCAGCAGCCTTAGTCAGGGGCTACCCTACGAGCAGTACTTC. Residues: CASSLSQGLPYEQYF.